This T cell receptor (beta chain) was profiled in a study of lymphopenia after photon versus proton radiotherapy. Whole-study findings and limits: Photon-treated patients lost naive T cells and TCR diversity; proton-treated stayed stable. Oligoclonal CD8+ Temra expansion after nadir drove photon patients' diversity drop. A bigger post-nadir fall in TCR diversity correlated inversely with survival time in deceased patients.

About this clone: What it recognizes is unknown.

Sequencing was performed with immunoSEQ multiplex PCR; in TCRdb, only in-frame clones are kept and a portion is missing. Altogether about 19,000 clones are present, over 80% being singletons, with the ten largest covering roughly 6.1%. Germline lookup yields CDR1 SGHRS and CDR2 YFSETQ. Trimming left V 4 bases short and J 0 bases short, with 7 bases between. The length of the CDR3 is 13 residues. The TCR comes from a man in his 60s with pancreatic cancer. The material was peripheral blood, obtained from a patient treated with photon-based radiotherapy. The chain couples TRBV5-1 to TRBJ1-1; no clear D gene. CDR3 sequence: CASSRTVNTEAFF. The CDR3 DNA follows: TGCGCCAGCAGCCGGACGGTGAACACTGAAGCTTTCTTT.